The entry that follows covers one T cell receptor beta chain sequence. Its antigen is not yet known. No base qualities exist here, and no much larger clone lies one base off it. Other DNA sequences in the same sample also yield this CDR3. The germline ends are 7 bases apart after V is trimmed by 6 bases and J by 1 base. Measured from the cysteine to the phenylalanine, the CDR3 is 11 residues long. Kept here is only the CDR3 DNA, which spans 33 bases and is read in frame from base 1. CDR1 and CDR2 are read off the germline V gene (reference sequence) as DFQATT and SNEGSKA. The data were obtained in a study of blood T cell repertoires in COVID-19 (dated by TCRdb to the early 2020s). At the level of the whole study: Collaborator samples came from the United States, Italy and Spain and covered acute and convalescent phases of COVID-19. The repertoires were released in a freely available public database meant as a resource for research on the immune response to SARS-CoV-2. A de-identified subject ID, COVID-19 status, age in years and sex were almost always included in the sample metadata. The dataset comprised deeply sampled blood TCRbeta repertoires from subjects exposed to, actively infected with, or recovered from COVID-19. The prospective study material was composed of cDNA or gDNA derived from T cells, B-cell-depleted T cells, or PBMCs. The samples were drawn from the first 160 participants of the ongoing ImmuneRACE study and from 1,254 subjects provided by 6 global collaborators. Where HLA class I and class II types were available, the types were taken from metadata supplied by the sample provider, not from assay-based typing. Summary of the overall study and its limitations: The amount of clinical and demographic metadata varied by source and participant and was provided uncurated.

TCRbeta CDR3 regions were amplified from genomic DNA using the immunoSEQ Assay, a bias-controlled multiplex PCR. The original pipeline was this. Nucleated cell counts per sample were estimated from amplification of reference gene primers within the assay. To quantify the absolute abundance of each unique TCRbeta CDR3 rearrangement, sequence reads were collapsed and filtered. Productive Simpson clonality was computed per sample as the square root of Simpson's diversity index over productive rearrangements. TCRdb re-hosts the immuneACCESS table, in-frame sequences only. Its copies lack some clones; in the studies checked, an unresolved V gene accounts for under half of them, and the cause for the rest is not known. V and J calls and clone size follow that table, whereas D and trimming were derived from the DNA. Here the sample has fewer than 350,000 clones; around 87% occur a single time. Jointly, the top ten make up around 1.7% of the sample.

Participants in the prospective study were aged roughly 18 to 100 years, lived in about two dozen United States geographic areas, and enrolled through a virtual design. In the prospective study, cohorts were assigned on the basis of participant-reported clinical history obtained from a screening survey and a study questionnaire. In the prospective study, mobile phlebotomists collected whole blood, serum and a nasopharyngeal or oropharyngeal swab from each participant. Additional blood draws and questionnaires over an approximately 2-month period could optionally be provided by prospective study participants. Prospective study blood samples were shipped either frozen or at room temperature before DNA extraction.

The chain uses TRBV20-1 and TRBJ2-7; no D segment can be confidently identified. The sample comprised PBMCs or T cells enriched from blood (not recorded which). The origin of this receptor is a woman aged 18-29 years with acute COVID-19. The encoded CDR3 is CSAVDSYEQYF. The nucleotide sequence is given as TGCAGTGCAGTAGATTCCTACGAGCAGTACTTC.